Listed here are 4 T cell receptor beta chains from one sample, sequenced in a study of molecular identifiers for immune sequencing clone quantification. A single record per CDR3 protein comes from TCRdb applying MiXCR to the PCR reads. The table shows approximately 97,000 distinct CDR3 sequences, with approximately 24% occurring only once. What was sequenced was naive CD8+ T cells from blood, with Jurkat cell RNA spiked in. The sample's subset: FACS-sorted CD8+CD4-CCR7+CD45RA+ naive T cells. These receptors came from a human donor in good health. Some libraries in this study had Jurkat cell RNA spiked in.

In this sample, this clonotype turned up once. The CDR3 DNA is TGTGCCAGCAGCTTAGTTCCGGGACCGGGCCCCTACGAGCAGTACTTC. Its translation: CASSLVPGPGPYEQYF. The rearrangement joins TRBV11-2 to TRBJ2-7; perhaps D is TRBD1 or TRBD2 (5 bases each). CDR3 length: 16 amino acids. V lost 1 base, J lost 2 bases, and 15 bases lay in between. CDR1 SGHAT and CDR2 FQNNGV come from the germline V gene. The full variable domain, in which reference TRBV11-2 and TRBJ2-7 provide the parts outside the CDR3, is EAGVAQSPRYKIIEKRQSVAFWCNPISGHATLYWYQQILGQGPKLLIQFQNNGVVDDSQLPKDRFSAERLKGVDSTLKIQPAKLEDSAVYLCASSLVPGPGPYEQYFGPGTRLTVT.

Note on this clonotype: With a much larger clone just one base away, this may be a read error. This chain uses TRBV4-3 with TRBJ2-2, with TRBD2 matching over 10 bases. This CDR3 has 18 amino acids. Looked up from germline, CDR1 is LGHNA and CDR2 is YSLEER. The CDR3 DNA reads TGCGCCAGCAGCCAAGATTGGGCTAGCGGGGGTCCCACCGGGGAGATGTTTTTT. Protein product: CASSQDWASGGPTGEMFF.

This clonotype was detected only once. Given a much more abundant clone one base away, this may be a read error. V is TRBV27 and J is TRBJ2-7; 11 bases map to TRBD2. Trimming took 6 bases from V and 7 from J; bases not matched to a gene: 8. CDR3 length equals 14 residues. Germline CDR1 MNHEY, CDR2 SMNVEV (reference sequence). CDR3 bases: TGTGCCAGCAGGAATCTAGCGGGAGGTTATGAGCAGTACTTC. Its protein is CASRNLAGGYEQYF.

The chain employs TRBV25-1 and TRBJ1-1, with TRBD1 as a possible D gene (5 bases). Between the trimmed V and J ends, which lost 4 bases and 11 bases, there was a span of 14 bases. The CDR3 has 12 amino acids. Germline V CDR1 and CDR2: MGHDK, SYGVNS. The CDR3 DNA is TGTGCCAGCAGTGCAGGGAATAGTCGCGCTTTCTTT. Translated, it gives CASSAGNSRAFF.